The entry below describes one T cell receptor beta chain. The antigen is not known. The data were taken from a study of cytomegalovirus exposure and HLA in healthy donors. CDR1 is ENHRY and CDR2 is SYGVKD in the germline V gene. The CDR3 is 15 amino acids. V dropped 0 bases and J dropped 5 bases, with 11 bases sitting between them. Study-wide findings and caveats: Near-uniform donor sequencing depth was presumed by presence/absence analyses. Excluded were some V segments that proved indistinguishable, including TRBV6-2 and TRBV6-3. Generally TCR sequences proved uncommon, though certain public TCRs appeared in numerous donors.

The PCR was carried out with 60 Vbeta primers and 13 Jbeta primers. TCRdb keeps only in-frame clones here, not all; method: immunoSEQ multiplex PCR. The sample carries about 120,000 clones, about three fifths recorded once. V is TRBV10-3 and J is TRBJ1-5; TRBD1 might be the D (5 bases). This TCR came from a middle-aged woman in good health and CMV-seropositive. The sequenced material came from PBMCs. The DNA of the CDR3 is TGTGCCATCAGTGAGTCGGGTCAGGGCCATCAGCCCCAGCATTTT. Its translation: CAISESGQGHQPQHF.